The T cell receptor beta chain described here comes from a study of technical replicates of blood from a handful of donors. Germline V gives CDR1 SNHLY, CDR2 FYNNEI. This CDR3 contains 13 residues. V dropped 5 bases and J dropped 3 bases, with 11 bases sitting between them. Profiled with immunoSEQ multiplex PCR; TCRdb holds only in-frame clones, not every one. Of tens of thousands of clones in the sample, 91% were seen once. Sequenced input: PBMCs. The sequence was obtained from a human donor in good health. Some clones in this sample may be carry-over from other donors' samples. This chain connects TRBV2 to TRBJ2-7; tentatively, D is TRBD1 (6 bases). In nucleotides, the CDR3 is TGTGCCAGCAGTTCTGGACAGATCTACGAGCAGTACTTC. Translating it yields CASSSGQIYEQYF.